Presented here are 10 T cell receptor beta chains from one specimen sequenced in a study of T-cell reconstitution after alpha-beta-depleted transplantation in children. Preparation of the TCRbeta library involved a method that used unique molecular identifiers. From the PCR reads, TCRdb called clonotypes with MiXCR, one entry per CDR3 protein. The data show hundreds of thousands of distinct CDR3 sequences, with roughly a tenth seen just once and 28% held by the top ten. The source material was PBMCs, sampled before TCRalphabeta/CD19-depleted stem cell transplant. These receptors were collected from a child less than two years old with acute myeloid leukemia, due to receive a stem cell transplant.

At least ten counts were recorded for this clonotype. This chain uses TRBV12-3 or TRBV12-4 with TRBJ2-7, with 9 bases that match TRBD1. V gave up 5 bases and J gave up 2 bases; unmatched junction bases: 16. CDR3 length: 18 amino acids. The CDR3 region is CASSKLGTGTSNAYEQYF. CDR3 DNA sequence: TGTGCCAGCAGTAAATTGGGGACAGGGACGTCGAACGCCTACGAGCAGTACTTC.

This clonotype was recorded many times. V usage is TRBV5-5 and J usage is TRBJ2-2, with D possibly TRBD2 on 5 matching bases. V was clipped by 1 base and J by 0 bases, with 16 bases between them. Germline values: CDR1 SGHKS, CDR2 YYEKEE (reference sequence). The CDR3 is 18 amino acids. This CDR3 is CASSLMLREWSNTGELFF. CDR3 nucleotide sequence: TGTGCCAGCAGCTTGATGTTGAGGGAGTGGTCGAACACCGGGGAGCTGTTTTTT. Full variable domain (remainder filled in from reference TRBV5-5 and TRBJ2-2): DAGVTQSPTHLIKTRGQQVTLRCSPISGHKSVSWYQQVLGQGPQFIFQYYEKEERGRGNFPDRFSARQFPNYSSELNVNALLLGDSALYLCASSLMLREWSNTGELFFGEGSRLTVL.

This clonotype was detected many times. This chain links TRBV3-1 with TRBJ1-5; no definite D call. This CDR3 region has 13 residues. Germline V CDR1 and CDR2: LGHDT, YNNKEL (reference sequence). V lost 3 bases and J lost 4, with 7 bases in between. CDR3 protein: CASSQVQNQPQHF. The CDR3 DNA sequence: TGTGCCAGCAGCCAGGTCCAGAATCAGCCCCAGCATTTT.

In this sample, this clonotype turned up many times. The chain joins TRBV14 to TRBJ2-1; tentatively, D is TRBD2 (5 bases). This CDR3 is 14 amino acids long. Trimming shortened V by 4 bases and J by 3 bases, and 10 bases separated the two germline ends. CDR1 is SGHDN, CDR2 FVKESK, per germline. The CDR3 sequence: CASSPGLDYNEQFF. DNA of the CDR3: TGTGCCAGCAGCCCCGGACTCGACTACAATGAGCAGTTCTTC.

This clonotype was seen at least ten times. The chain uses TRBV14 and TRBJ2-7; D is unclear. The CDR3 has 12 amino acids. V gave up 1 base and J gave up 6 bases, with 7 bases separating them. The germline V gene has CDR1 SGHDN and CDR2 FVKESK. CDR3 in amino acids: CASSQGALEQYF. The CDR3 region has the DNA TGTGCCAGCAGCCAAGGGGCGCTCGAGCAGTACTTC.

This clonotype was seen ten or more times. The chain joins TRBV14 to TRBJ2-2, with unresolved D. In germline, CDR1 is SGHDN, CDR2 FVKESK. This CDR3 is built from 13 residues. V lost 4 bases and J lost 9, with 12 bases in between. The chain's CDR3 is CASSRQDKRELFF. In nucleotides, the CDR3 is TGTGCCAGCAGCCGACAAGATAAGAGGGAGCTGTTTTTT.

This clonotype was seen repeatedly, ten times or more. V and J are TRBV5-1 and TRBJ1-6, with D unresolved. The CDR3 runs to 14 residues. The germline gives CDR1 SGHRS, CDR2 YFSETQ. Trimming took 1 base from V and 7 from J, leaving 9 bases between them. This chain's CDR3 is CASSLSLGNSPLHF. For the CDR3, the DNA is TGCGCCAGCAGCTTGTCCCTGGGGAATTCACCCCTCCACTTT. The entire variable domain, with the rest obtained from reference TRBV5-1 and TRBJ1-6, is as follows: KAGVTQTPRYLIKTRGQQVTLSCSPISGHRSVSWYQQTPGQGLQFLFEYFSETQRNKGNFPGRFSGRQFSNSRSEMNVSTLELGDSALYLCASSLSLGNSPLHFGNGTRLTVT.

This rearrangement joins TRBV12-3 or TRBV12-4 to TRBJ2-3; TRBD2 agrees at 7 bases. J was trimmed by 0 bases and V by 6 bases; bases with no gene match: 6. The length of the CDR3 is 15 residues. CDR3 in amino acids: CASSSLAVSTDTQYF. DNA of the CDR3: TGTGCCAGCAGCTCTCTAGCGGTGAGCACAGATACGCAGTATTTT.

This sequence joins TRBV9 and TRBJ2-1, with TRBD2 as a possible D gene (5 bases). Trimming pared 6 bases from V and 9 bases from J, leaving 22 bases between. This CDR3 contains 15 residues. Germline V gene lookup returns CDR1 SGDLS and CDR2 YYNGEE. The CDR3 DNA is TGTGCCAGCAACTTCGATCCCGAGGGATATAGTGAGCAGTTCTTC. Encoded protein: CASNFDPEGYSEQFF.

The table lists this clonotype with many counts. For the CDR3, the DNA is TGTGCCAGCAGCTGGGGGAGAGAGACAAGGTCCTACAATGAGCAGTTCTTC. Amino acid sequence: CASSWGRETRSYNEQFF. The chain uses TRBV7-9 and TRBJ2-1; perhaps D is TRBD1 or TRBD2 (5 bases each). Trimming took 4 bases from V and 1 from J, leaving 17 bases between them. Germline V gives CDR1 SEHNR, CDR2 FQNEAQ (reference sequence). This CDR3 is 17 amino acids long.